What follows describes a single T cell receptor beta chain. What it binds is unknown. This CDR3 has 14 amino acids. Trimming left V 0 bases short and J 7 bases short, with 13 bases between. From germline, CDR1 is SGHRS and CDR2 YFSETQ. This entry is derived from a study of shared clonotypes between healthy human individuals. Replicate sorted-subset PCRs were loaded with 150 to 200 ng DNA, tens of thousands of T cell genomes. Measured with immunoSEQ multiplex PCR; TCRdb has only the in-frame clones, and not every one. The sample contains around 940,000 clones, about 80% of which appear only once. Free of recent acute infections or vaccinations, the donors were healthy HIV-negative adults. A CD45RA-negative memory subset and a CD45RA+ naive subset were separated from the CD4+ cells. Broader study findings: Clonotypes shared by all four sorted-subset donors had higher generation probabilities than non-shared clonotypes.

This chain links TRBV5-1 with TRBJ1-2; D gene unclear. Input material: memory CD4+ T cells sorted from blood. Stated subset: CD45RA-negative fraction. This TCR was recovered from a man aged 18 to 30 in good health. DNA of the CDR3: TGCGCCAGCAGCTTGGTACCGGGGTCGGGTGGCTACACCTTC. As protein: CASSLVPGSGGYTF.